This TCR beta chain is drawn from a study of naive and memory T cell subsets. Whole-study findings and limits: In CD4 and CD8 cells, diversity dropped from naive through EMRA. Possibly reflecting memory cells re-expressing CD45RA, a few larger clonotypes occurred in naive repertoires, especially CD8. Over 85% of naive TCR sequences appeared only once after error correction, unlike memory subsets.

V was pared by 1 base and J by 3 bases, with 13 bases between. This CDR3 region has 14 residues. CDR1 is GTSNPN, CDR2 SVGIG, per germline (reference sequence). On this clonotype itself: Antigen specificity is unknown.

Separate alpha and beta amplification began at the second PCR step. Cells stained for CD3, CD4, CD8, CD45RA, CD27 and viability were sorted into four CD45RA/CD27 subsets. The beta constant-region primer was an equimolar mix of two oligonucleotides covering TRBC1 and TRBC2. The ligated cDNA underwent four PCR rounds using SP2 and nested alpha and beta constant-region primers. From the UMI-ligation and nested PCR reads, TCRdb called clonotypes with MiXCR, one entry per CDR3 protein. The table records under 150,000 distinct CDR3 sequences, more than 15% of them present only once. The clonotype comes from a human donor in good health. The specimen was naive CD8+ T cells from blood. This chain uses TRBV30 with TRBJ2-7; D remains unclear. CDR3: CAWSEPLGIYEQYF. The CDR3 nucleotides read TGTGCCTGGAGTGAACCCCTCGGTATCTACGAGCAGTACTTC.